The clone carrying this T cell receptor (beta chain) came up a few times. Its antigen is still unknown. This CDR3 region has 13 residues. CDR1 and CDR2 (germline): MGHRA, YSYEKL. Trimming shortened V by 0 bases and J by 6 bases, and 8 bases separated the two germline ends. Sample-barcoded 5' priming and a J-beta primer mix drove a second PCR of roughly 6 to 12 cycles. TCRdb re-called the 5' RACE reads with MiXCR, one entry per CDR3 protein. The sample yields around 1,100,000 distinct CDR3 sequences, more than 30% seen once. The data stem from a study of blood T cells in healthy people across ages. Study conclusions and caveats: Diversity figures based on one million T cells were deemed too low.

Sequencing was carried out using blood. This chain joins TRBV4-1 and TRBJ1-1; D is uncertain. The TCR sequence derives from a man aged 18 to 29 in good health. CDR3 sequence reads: CASSQEGPAEAFF. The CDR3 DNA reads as TGCGCCAGCAGCCAAGAGGGTCCGGCTGAAGCTTTCTTT.